Each of the 2 T cell receptor beta chains below was sequenced from the same sample in a study of CD8+ T cells in alopecia areata. Treatment specified: oral pan-JAK inhibitor, 5-10 mg twice daily. Extracted from the samples, RNA was reverse transcribed into cDNA to serve as the sequencing template. The method was immunoSEQ multiplex PCR; TCRdb's version includes in-frame clones alone and lacks a portion of them. In the table there are 90,000 to 150,000 clones, 50% to 55% of which are singletons. The sequencing here drew on CD4+ T cells sorted from blood, taken at week 4, from a patient treated with tofacitinib. Source of these receptors: a human donor with alopecia areata.

The genes are TRBV30 and TRBJ2-3, with a possible D match to TRBD2 (6 bases). V was cut by 0 bases and J by 8 bases, with 15 bases left in between. This CDR3 has 14 residues. Germline lookup yields CDR1 GTSNPN and CDR2 SVGIG (reference sequence). The CDR3 DNA reads TGTGCCTGGAGTGTGTGGGAGGCCCTTCGTACGCAGTATTTT. It yields the protein CAWSVWEALRTQYF.

V gene TRBV27 combines with J gene TRBJ1-1; no definite D call. In germline, CDR1 is MNHEY, CDR2 SMNVEV (reference sequence). There are 13 residues in the CDR3. With 3 bases removed from V and 1 base from J, the gap between germline ends came to 6 bases. CDR3 protein: CASSLVGNTEAFF. The DNA of the CDR3 is TGTGCCAGCAGTTTGGTCGGGAACACTGAAGCTTTCTTT.